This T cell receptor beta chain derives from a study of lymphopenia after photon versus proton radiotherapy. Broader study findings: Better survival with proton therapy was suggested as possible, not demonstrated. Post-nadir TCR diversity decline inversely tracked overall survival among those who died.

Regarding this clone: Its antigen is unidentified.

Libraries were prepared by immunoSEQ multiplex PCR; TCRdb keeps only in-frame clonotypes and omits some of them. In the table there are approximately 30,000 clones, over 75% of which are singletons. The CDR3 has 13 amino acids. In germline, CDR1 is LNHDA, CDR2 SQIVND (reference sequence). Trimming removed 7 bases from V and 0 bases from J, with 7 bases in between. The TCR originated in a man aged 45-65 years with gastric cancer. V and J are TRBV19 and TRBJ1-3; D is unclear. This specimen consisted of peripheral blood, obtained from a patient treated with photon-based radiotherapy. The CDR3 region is CASMVFSGNTIYF. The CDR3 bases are TGTGCCAGTATGGTCTTCTCTGGAAACACCATATATTTT.